The TCR beta chain described here comes from a study of early T cells in non-severe SARS-CoV-2 infection. For the study at large: Investigators sequenced bulk RNA drawn from unsorted whole blood, and chains remained unpaired. Study observations and caveats: VDJdb matching favored anti-spike CD8 responses, missing private and CD4 specificities.

Unique molecular identifiers were attached to individual cDNA molecules. TCRdb analysed the 5' RACE reads with MiXCR anew, one entry per CDR3 protein. The sample contains about 55,000 distinct CDR3 sequences, around 6.6% of which appear only once. The CDR3 is made up of 14 amino acids. With 4 bases removed from V and 6 bases from J, the gap between germline ends came to 13 bases. CDR1 SEHNR and CDR2 FQNEAQ come from the germline V gene (reference sequence). In the case of this clonotype: Its antigen is unknown.

The J gene is TRBJ1-5, the V gene TRBV7-9; D is perhaps TRBD1 (6 bases). The clonotype originates from an adult who was a healthcare worker with PCR-confirmed SARS-CoV-2 infection or an uninfected control (not recorded which). The sequenced sample was whole blood, obtained at baseline. The CDR3, as DNA: TGTGCCAGCAGCTACGAGGGGGGAGGTCAGCCCCAGCATTTT. Translated, it gives CASSYEGGGQPQHF.